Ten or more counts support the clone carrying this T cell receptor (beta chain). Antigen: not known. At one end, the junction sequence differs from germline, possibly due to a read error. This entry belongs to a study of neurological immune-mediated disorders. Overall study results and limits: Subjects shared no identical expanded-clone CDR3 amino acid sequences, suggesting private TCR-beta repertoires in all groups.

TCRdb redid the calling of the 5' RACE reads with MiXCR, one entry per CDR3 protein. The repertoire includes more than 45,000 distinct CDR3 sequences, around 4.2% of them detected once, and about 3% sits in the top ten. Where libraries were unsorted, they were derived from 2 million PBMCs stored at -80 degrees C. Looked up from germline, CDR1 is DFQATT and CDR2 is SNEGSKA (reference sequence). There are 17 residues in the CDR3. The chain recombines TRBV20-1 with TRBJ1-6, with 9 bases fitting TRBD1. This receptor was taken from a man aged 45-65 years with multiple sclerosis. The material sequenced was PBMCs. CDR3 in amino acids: CSARGTGIVAYNSPLNF. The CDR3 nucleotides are TGCAGTGCTAGGGGGACAGGGATTGTAGCCTATAATTCACCCCTCAACTTT.